This T cell receptor (beta chain) was identified in a study of blood T cells in healthy people across ages. Study findings and constraints: Strongly correlated with naive T cell percentage was TCR beta diversity. A roughly linear age-dependent decrease characterized TCR beta diversity per million T cells. Comparison with aged donors showed that long-lived donors had more naive CD4+ cells and higher diversity.

As regards this clonotype: Its cognate antigen is unknown.

V was cut by 2 bases and J by 1 base, with 17 bases left in between. In germline, CDR1 is MDHEN, CDR2 SYDVKM. The CDR3 length is 17 residues. Next came a second PCR, run for about 7 to 12 cycles, which used a sample-barcoded 5' primer along with a J-beta primer mix. Researchers report that a template-switch adaptor with 12 random nucleotides tagged each cDNA molecule. TCRdb re-called the 5' RACE reads through MiXCR, storing one row per CDR3 protein. The sample lists roughly 2 million distinct CDR3 sequences, 49% occurring once. Sequences were obtained from blood. This sequence joins TRBV28 and TRBJ1-1; no reliable D call. This receptor was identified in a woman aged 40 to 50 in good health. Written as DNA, the CDR3 is TGTGCCAGCAGTTTAGGGGTTTTCGGCGGAACGAACACTGAAGCTTTCTTT. As protein: CASSLGVFGGTNTEAFF.